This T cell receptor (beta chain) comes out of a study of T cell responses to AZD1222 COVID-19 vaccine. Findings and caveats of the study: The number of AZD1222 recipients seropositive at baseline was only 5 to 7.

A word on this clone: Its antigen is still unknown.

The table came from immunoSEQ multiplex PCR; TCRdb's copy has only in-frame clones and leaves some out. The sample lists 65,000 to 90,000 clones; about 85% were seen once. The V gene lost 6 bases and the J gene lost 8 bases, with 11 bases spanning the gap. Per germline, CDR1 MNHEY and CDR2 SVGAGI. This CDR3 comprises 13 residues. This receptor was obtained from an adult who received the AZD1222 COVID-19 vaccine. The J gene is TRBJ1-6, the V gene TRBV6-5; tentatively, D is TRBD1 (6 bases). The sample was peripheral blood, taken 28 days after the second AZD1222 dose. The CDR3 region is CASSGTPDSPLHF. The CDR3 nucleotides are TGTGCCAGCAGCGGGACACCGGATTCACCCCTCCACTTT.